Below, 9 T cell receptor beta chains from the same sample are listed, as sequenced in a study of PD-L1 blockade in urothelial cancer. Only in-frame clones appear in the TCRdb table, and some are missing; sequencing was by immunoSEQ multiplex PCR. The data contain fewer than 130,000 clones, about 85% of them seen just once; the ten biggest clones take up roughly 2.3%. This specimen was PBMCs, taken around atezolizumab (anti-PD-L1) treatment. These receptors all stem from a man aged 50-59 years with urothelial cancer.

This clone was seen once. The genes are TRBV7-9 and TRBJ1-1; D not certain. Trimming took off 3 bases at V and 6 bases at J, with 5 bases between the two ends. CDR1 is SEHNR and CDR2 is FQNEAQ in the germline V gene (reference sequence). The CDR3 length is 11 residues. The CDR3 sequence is CASSLRAEAFF. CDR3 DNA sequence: TGTGCCAGCAGCTTGCGTGCTGAAGCTTTCTTT.

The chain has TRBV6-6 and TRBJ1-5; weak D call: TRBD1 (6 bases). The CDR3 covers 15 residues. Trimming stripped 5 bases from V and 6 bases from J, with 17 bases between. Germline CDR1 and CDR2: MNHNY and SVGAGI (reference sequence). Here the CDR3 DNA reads TGTGCCAGCAGTGATGACAGGATGGATAGTCAGCCCCAGCATTTT. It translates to CASSDDRMDSQPQHF.

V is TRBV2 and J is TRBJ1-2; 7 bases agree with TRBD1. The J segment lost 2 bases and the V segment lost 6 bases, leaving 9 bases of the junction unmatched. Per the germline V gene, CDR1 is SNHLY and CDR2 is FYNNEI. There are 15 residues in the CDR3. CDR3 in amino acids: CASRPPSGQNYGYTF. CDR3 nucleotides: TGTGCCAGCAGACCCCCTTCGGGACAGAACTATGGCTACACCTTC.

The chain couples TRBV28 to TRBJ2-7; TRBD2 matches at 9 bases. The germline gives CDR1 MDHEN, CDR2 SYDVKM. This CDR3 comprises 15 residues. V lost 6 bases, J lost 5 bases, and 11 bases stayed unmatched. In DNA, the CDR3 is TGTGCCAGCAGAAATCAGCCGGGACTAGCTGACGAGCAGTACTTC. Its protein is CASRNQPGLADEQYF.

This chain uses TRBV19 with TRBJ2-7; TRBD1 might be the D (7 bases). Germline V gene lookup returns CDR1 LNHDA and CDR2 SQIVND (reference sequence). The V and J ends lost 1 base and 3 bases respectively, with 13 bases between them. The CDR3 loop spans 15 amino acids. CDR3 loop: CASSIAAGGGYEQYF. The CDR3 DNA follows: TGTGCCAGTAGTATAGCGGCAGGGGGAGGCTACGAGCAGTACTTC.

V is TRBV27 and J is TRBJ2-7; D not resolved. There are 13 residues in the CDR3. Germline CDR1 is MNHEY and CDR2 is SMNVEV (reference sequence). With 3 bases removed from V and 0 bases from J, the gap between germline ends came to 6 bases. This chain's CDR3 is CASSFAYSYEQYF. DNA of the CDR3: TGTGCCAGCAGTTTTGCGTACTCCTACGAGCAGTACTTC.

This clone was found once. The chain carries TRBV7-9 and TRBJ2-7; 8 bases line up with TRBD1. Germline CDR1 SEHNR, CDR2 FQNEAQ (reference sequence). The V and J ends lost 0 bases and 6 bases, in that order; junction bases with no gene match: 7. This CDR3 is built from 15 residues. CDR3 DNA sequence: TGTGCCAGCAGCTTAGCCGGACAGGGAATGAGCGAGCAGTACTTC. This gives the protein CASSLAGQGMSEQYF.

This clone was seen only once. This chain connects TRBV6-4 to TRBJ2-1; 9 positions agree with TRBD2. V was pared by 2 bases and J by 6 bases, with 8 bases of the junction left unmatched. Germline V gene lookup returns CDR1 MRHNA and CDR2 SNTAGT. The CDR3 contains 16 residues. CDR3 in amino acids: CASSDLTGTSFNEQFF. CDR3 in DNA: TGTGCCAGCAGTGACCTTACCGGGACTAGCTTCAATGAGCAGTTCTTC.

The CDR3 protein is CASSMGLRYEQYF. CDR3 nucleotide sequence: TGTGCCAGCAGTATGGGACTTCGCTACGAGCAGTACTTC. The chain links TRBV25-1 to TRBJ2-7; possible D gene TRBD2, 6 bases. This CDR3 has 13 amino acids. The germline V gene has CDR1 MGHDK and CDR2 SYGVNS. The V end was cut by 5 bases, the J end by 3 bases, with 11 bases between.